These 15 T cell receptor beta chains were sequenced from one sample in a study of human T cells and chemical hapten exposure. Time point in this sample: patch test 3, about 24 weeks after DPC sensitization. Treatment indicated: therapeutic diphenylcyclopropenone sensitization with weekly scalp DPC. TCRdb itself ran the RACE reads through MiXCR, one entry per CDR3 protein. The repertoire holds about 84,000 distinct CDR3 sequences, with 11% as singletons. The specimen was whole blood, collected in connection with sensitization to the hapten diphenylcyclopropenone (DPC). All receptors derive from a woman between 50 and 59 years old with alopecia areata. Some clones in this sample may be carry-over from other donors' samples.

The J gene is TRBJ2-1, the V gene TRBV5-1, with TRBD2 matching 11 bases. The junction had 7 bases not matched to a gene; V was cut back by 4 bases and J by 7 bases. Germline V gives CDR1 SGHRS, CDR2 YFSETQ. CDR3 size: 15 residues. CDR3 protein: CASSVTSGSMNEQFF. CDR3 nucleotides: TGCGCCAGCAGCGTCACTAGCGGGAGCATGAATGAGCAGTTCTTC.

This clonotype was observed many times. CDR3 loop: CASADRGNEKLFF. The CDR3 DNA reads TGTGCCAGCGCCGACAGGGGAAATGAAAAACTGTTTTTT. The rearrangement joins TRBV6-6 to TRBJ1-4; 8 nucleotides align to TRBD1. The CDR3 sequence is 13 residues long. The germline CDR1 and CDR2 sequences are MNHNY and SVGAGI (reference sequence). The V gene end was trimmed by 8 bases and the J gene end by 5 bases; junction bases not matched to a gene: 4.

This clonotype showed up many times. The chain joins TRBV5-1 to TRBJ2-7; TRBD2 matches 8 bases. CDR1 and CDR2 from the germline V gene are SGHRS and YFSETQ. Trimming took 0 bases from V and 2 from J; bases not matched to a gene: 4. The CDR3 spans 15 residues. CDR3 protein: CASSLAASGPYEQYF. Written as DNA, the CDR3 is TGCGCCAGCAGCTTGGCGGCTAGCGGGCCCTACGAGCAGTACTTC. The entire variable domain, with the rest obtained from reference TRBV5-1 and TRBJ2-7, is as follows: KAGVTQTPRYLIKTRGQQVTLSCSPISGHRSVSWYQQTPGQGLQFLFEYFSETQRNKGNFPGRFSGRQFSNSRSEMNVSTLELGDSALYLCASSLAASGPYEQYFGPGTRLTVT.

This clonotype showed up just a few times. The rearrangement uses TRBV5-4 and TRBJ1-4; 7 bases fit TRBD1. In germline, CDR1 is SGHNT, CDR2 YYREEE (reference sequence). The CDR3 is made up of 14 amino acids. The junction had 5 bases not matched to a gene; V was cut back by 5 bases and J by 4 bases. The CDR3 is CASSTGTVNEKLFF. The CDR3 bases are TGTGCCAGCAGTACCGGGACAGTTAATGAAAAACTGTTTTTT.

This clonotype was seen a few times. The chain links TRBV25-1 to TRBJ2-3; 8 bases are a match to TRBD1. Trimming at V came to 8 bases and at J to 0 bases, leaving 13 bases not matched to a gene. Germline V CDR1 and CDR2: MGHDK, SYGVNS. This CDR3 spans 17 amino acids. CDR3 in DNA: TGTGCCAGCTCCGCCGAATCAGGGGGCGCGAGCACAGATACGCAGTATTTT. Its translation: CASSAESGGASTDTQYF.

Only a few counts were recorded for this clonotype. The chain combines TRBV30 with TRBJ2-2; the match to TRBD1 covers 7 bases. The CDR3 runs to 14 residues. Per germline, CDR1 GTSNPN and CDR2 SVGIG (reference sequence). After removal of 6 bases from V and 4 bases from J, the junction contained 8 bases not matched to a gene. CDR3 in DNA: TGTGCCTGTTCGACAGGGATTTCCACCGGGGAGCTGTTTTTT. It is translated as CACSTGISTGELFF.

By its share, this clonotype is medium-sized. CDR3 sequence (DNA): TGTGCCAGCAGCTTAGGAGCGGGAGCAGAGACCCAGTACTTC. Amino acid sequence: CASSLGAGAETQYF. The chain carries TRBV7-6 and TRBJ2-5; 8 bases match TRBD2. The V segment lost 1 base and the J segment 4 bases; nucleotides outside the gene matches: 2. This CDR3 region has 14 residues. Germline V gene data show CDR1 as SGHVS and CDR2 as FNYEAQ.

This clonotype was found many times. The rearrangement links TRBV24-1 to TRBJ2-3, with D uncertain. CDR3 length equals 13 residues. Germline CDR1 reads KGHDR; CDR2 reads SFDVKD. The ends were cut back, 4 bases at V and 0 bases at J, with 4 bases in the middle. This CDR3 reads CATSESSTDTQYF. CDR3 nucleotides: TGTGCCACCAGTGAGTCTAGCACAGATACGCAGTATTTT.

The chain recombines TRBV6-6 with TRBJ2-2; D might be TRBD2 (5 bases). CDR3 size: 15 residues. Trimming took 0 bases from V and 5 from J, leaving 10 bases between them. Germline V gene sequence: CDR1 MNHNY, CDR2 SVGAGI (reference sequence). The CDR3 bases are TGTGCCAGCAGTTACTCGAGGGAAGGGACCGGGGAGCTGTTTTTT. Residues: CASSYSREGTGELFF.

CDR3: CASSQDPTSYEQYF. CDR3 DNA sequence: TGTGCCAGCAGCCAAGATCCCACCTCCTACGAGCAGTACTTC. The J gene is TRBJ2-7, the V gene TRBV3-1; D gene uncertain. Germline V gene lookup returns CDR1 LGHDT and CDR2 YNNKEL (reference sequence). Trimming took off 0 bases at V and 0 bases at J, with 6 bases between the two ends. The CDR3 loop spans 14 amino acids.

This clonotype was recorded many times. This chain uses TRBV7-9 with TRBJ1-6; TRBD1 might be the D (5 bases). V shed 4 bases and J shed 10 bases, with 11 bases lying between them. Germline CDR1 and CDR2: SEHNR and FQNEAQ (reference sequence). The CDR3 has 13 amino acids. CDR3: CASSSGTHSPLHF. CDR3 nucleotide sequence: TGTGCCAGCAGCTCCGGGACCCACTCACCCCTCCACTTT.

This clonotype qualifies as medium-sized. CDR3 loop: CASSLGGEAFF. CDR3 bases: TGTGCCAGCAGTTTAGGCGGTGAAGCTTTCTTT. V and J are TRBV27 and TRBJ1-1; D not resolved. Germline CDR1 is MNHEY and CDR2 is SMNVEV (reference sequence). The CDR3 is 11 amino acids. Trimming stripped 2 bases from V and 7 bases from J, with 5 bases between.

There are many counts of this clonotype. The rearrangement links TRBV11-2 to TRBJ2-4; D is uncertain. From germline, CDR1 is SGHAT and CDR2 FQNNGV. CDR3 size: 14 residues. CDR3 in amino acids: CAITRAKLKNIQYF. CDR3 bases: TGTGCTATCACCCGGGCCAAACTCAAAAACATTCAGTACTTC.

This clonotype was detected ten times or more. V is TRBV7-2 and J is TRBJ2-1; 7 bases agree with TRBD2. With V trimmed by 5 bases and J by 10 bases, 17 bases remained unmatched. Germline CDR1 is SGHTA and CDR2 is FQGNSA. This CDR3 region has 16 residues. The DNA for the CDR3 is TGTGCCAGCAGCCTGGTCTCTAGCGGAGCCCGTGAGGAGCAGTTCTTC. It specifies CASSLVSSGAREEQFF.

The sample holds many counts of this clonotype. This chain connects TRBV4-3 to TRBJ2-1, with 7 bases identical to TRBD2. CDR3 size: 19 residues. Looked up from germline, CDR1 is LGHNA and CDR2 is YSLEER. V was clipped by 4 bases and J by 7 bases; unmatched bases: 22. CDR3 coding DNA: TGCGCCAGCAGCCCCCTATATTTGGCGGGAGTCGGGAAATCGAATGAGCAGTTCTTC. Amino acids: CASSPLYLAGVGKSNEQFF.